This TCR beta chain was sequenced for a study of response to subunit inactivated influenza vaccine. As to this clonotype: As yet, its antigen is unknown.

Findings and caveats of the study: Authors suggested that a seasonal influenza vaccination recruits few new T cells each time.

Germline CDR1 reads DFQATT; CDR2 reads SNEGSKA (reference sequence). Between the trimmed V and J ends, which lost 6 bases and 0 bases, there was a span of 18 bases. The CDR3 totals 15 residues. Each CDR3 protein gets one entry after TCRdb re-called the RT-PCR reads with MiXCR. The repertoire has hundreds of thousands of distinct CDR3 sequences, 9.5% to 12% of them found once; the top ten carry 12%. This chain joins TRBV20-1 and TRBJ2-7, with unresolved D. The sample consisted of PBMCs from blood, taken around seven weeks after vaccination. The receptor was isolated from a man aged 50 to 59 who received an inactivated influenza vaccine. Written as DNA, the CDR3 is TGCAGTGCCTCCCCGCTGGCAGCGAACTCCTACGAGCAGTACTTC. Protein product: CSASPLAANSYEQYF.